Below, 25 T cell receptor beta chains from the same sample are listed, as sequenced in a study of OX40 agonist ivuxolimab in advanced cancers. Method: immunoSEQ multiplex PCR; TCRdb's copy keeps in-frame clones and lacks some. The sample lists tens of thousands of clones; more than 70% were seen once. The starting material was CD4+ or CD8+ T cells sorted from blood, obtained in a trial of the OX40 agonist ivuxolimab. The receptors were sampled from an adult with an advanced solid tumor such as melanoma, head and neck, liver or kidney cancer.

The gene calls are TRBV5-4 and TRBJ1-4; possible D gene TRBD1, 6 bases. The CDR3 sequence is 14 residues long. CDR1 is SGHNT and CDR2 is YYREEE in the germline V gene (reference sequence). Trimming took 2 bases from V and 8 from J, leaving 13 bases between them. CDR3 sequence (DNA): TGTGCCAGCAGCTTTTACAGGGAGGGCGAAAAACTGTTTTTT. Its protein is CASSFYREGEKLFF. The whole variable domain, filled in from reference TRBV5-4 and TRBJ1-4, reads ETGVTQSPTHLIKTRGQQVTLRCSSQSGHNTVSWYQQALGQGPQFIFQYYREEENGRGNFPPRFSGLQFPNYSSELNVNALELDDSALYLCASSFYREGEKLFFGSGTQLSVL.

The CDR3 DNA is TGTGCCAGTAGTATGGGCCCGGGACAGGGAAACACTGAAGCTTTCTTT. Protein: CASSMGPGQGNTEAFF. V usage is TRBV19 and J usage is TRBJ1-1, with 9 bases identical to TRBD1. The CDR3 runs to 16 residues. V trimming: 3 bases; J trimming: 2 bases; junction bases outside the gene matches: 7. Germline lookup yields CDR1 LNHDA and CDR2 SQIVND (reference sequence).

The chain carries TRBV6-1 and TRBJ1-1; 7 bases are a match to TRBD1. Looked up from germline, CDR1 is MNHNS and CDR2 is SASEGT. J was trimmed by 7 bases and V by 4 bases; bases with no gene match: 3. The CDR3 sequence is 12 residues long. The CDR3 here is CASSGRDSEAFF. CDR3 DNA: TGTGCCAGCAGTGGCCGGGACAGTGAAGCTTTCTTT.

The chain's CDR3 is CASSSRQTDTQYF. The CDR3 region has the DNA TGTGCCAGCAGCTCTCGACAGACAGATACGCAGTATTTT. The chain employs TRBV4-2 and TRBJ2-3, with TRBD1 as a possible D gene (5 bases). V was cut by 5 bases and J by 3 bases, with 9 bases left in between. The germline V gene encodes CDR1 LGHNA and CDR2 YNFKEQ. The CDR3 totals 13 residues.

The chain carries TRBV11-2 and TRBJ2-1, with D tentatively TRBD2 (5 bases). Per germline, CDR1 SGHAT and CDR2 FQNNGV. The CDR3 runs to 17 residues. V lost 0 bases, J lost 10 bases, and 22 bases lay in between. The DNA for the CDR3 is TGTGCCAGCAGCTTAGATCATGAGGCGGGCGCGAAGGAGGAGCAGTTCTTC. This translates into CASSLDHEAGAKEEQFF.

This chain links TRBV5-1 with TRBJ2-2; no definite D call. This CDR3 has 15 residues. Looked up from germline, CDR1 is SGHRS and CDR2 is YFSETQ. Trimming stripped 1 base from V and 2 bases from J, with 9 bases between. The DNA for the CDR3 is TGCGCCAGCAGCTTGACAGCTGACAACACCGGGGAGCTGTTTTTT. Translation: CASSLTADNTGELFF.

The rearrangement joins TRBV5-1 to TRBJ2-1; 7 positions agree with TRBD2. The CDR3 is 16 amino acids. Trimming at V came to 6 bases and at J to 4 bases, leaving 13 bases not matched to a gene. The germline gives CDR1 SGHRS, CDR2 YFSETQ. DNA of the CDR3: TGCGCCAGCACCCCTTTGGGGGGGGATGGGTACAATGAGCAGTTCTTC. Amino acids: CASTPLGGDGYNEQFF.

This rearrangement joins TRBV7-3 to TRBJ2-3; D may correspond to TRBD1 or TRBD2 (5 bases each). Germline CDR1 is SGHTA and CDR2 is FQGTGA. The CDR3 totals 13 residues. The V end lost 4 bases, the J end lost 6 bases, and 11 bases lay between the germline ends. The DNA for the CDR3 is TGTGCCAGCAGCTCCCACTGGGGGGATACGCAGTATTTT. Encoded protein: CASSSHWGDTQYF.

V gene TRBV6-1 combines with J gene TRBJ2-3, with TRBD1 matching 12 bases. This CDR3 has 15 amino acids. Germline CDR1 and CDR2: MNHNS and SASEGT. V shed 8 bases, J shed 5 bases, and the junction held 8 bases outside the gene matches. CDR3 amino acids: CASSGTGGDLDTQYF. CDR3 nucleotides: TGTGCCAGCTCGGGGACAGGGGGCGACTTAGATACGCAGTATTTT.

The rearrangement uses TRBV5-6 and TRBJ2-5, with 13 positions matching TRBD2. Germline lookup yields CDR1 SGHDT and CDR2 YYEEEE. The CDR3 covers 15 residues. After removal of 3 bases from V and 5 bases from J, the junction contained 4 bases not matched to a gene. Here the CDR3 reads CASSSSTSGGETQYF. Written as DNA, the CDR3 is TGTGCCAGCAGCTCCTCGACTAGCGGGGGGGAGACCCAGTACTTC.

This chain links TRBV9 with TRBJ1-3; 7 positions match TRBD1. The CDR3 is 15 amino acids. The germline CDR1 and CDR2 sequences are SGDLS and YYNGEE. The J segment lost 2 bases and the V segment lost 3 bases, leaving 5 bases of the junction unmatched. The CDR3 sequence: CASSAFQGAGNTIYF. The CDR3 bases are TGTGCCAGCAGCGCATTCCAGGGGGCTGGAAACACCATATATTTT. Combining the CDR3 with reference TRBV9 and TRBJ1-3 gives the whole variable domain DSGVTQTPKHLITATGQRVTLRCSPRSGDLSVYWYQQSLDQGLQFLIQYYNGEERAKGNILERFSAQQFPDLHSELNLSSLELGDSALYFCASSAFQGAGNTIYFGEGSWLTVV.

The CDR3 sequence is CASRWGTGNEKLFF. In DNA form, the CDR3 reads TGTGCCAGCAGGTGGGGGACAGGGAATGAAAAACTGTTTTTT. This chain joins TRBV2 and TRBJ1-4, with 9 bases identical to TRBD1. Per the germline V gene, CDR1 is SNHLY and CDR2 is FYNNEI. V trimming: 6 bases; J trimming: 5 bases; junction bases outside the gene matches: 4. This CDR3 has 14 residues.

Only one count was recorded for this clone. This rearrangement joins TRBV9 to TRBJ2-2; D is unresolved. Germline CDR1 is SGDLS and CDR2 is YYNGEE. There are 15 residues in the CDR3. The V gene lost 0 bases and the J gene lost 0 bases, with 6 bases spanning the gap. CDR3 bases: TGTGCCAGCAGCGTAGGCACAACGAACACCGGGGAGCTGTTTTTT. It codes for CASSVGTTNTGELFF.

The V call is TRBV5-1, the J call TRBJ1-2; TRBD1 matches at 8 bases. This CDR3 has 15 amino acids. Germline values: CDR1 SGHRS, CDR2 YFSETQ. The ends lost 0 bases at V and 8 bases at J; junction bases unmatched: 9. The CDR3, as DNA: TGCGCCAGCAGCTTGGGGGCCCAGGGGGCTGGCGGCTACACCTTC. This sequence encodes CASSLGAQGAGGYTF.

The chain carries TRBV5-4 and TRBJ2-1, with a possible D match to TRBD1 (6 bases). V shed 3 bases and J shed 7 bases, with 8 bases lying between them. The V gene's germline CDR1 is SGHNT and CDR2 YYREEE (reference sequence). The CDR3 runs 12 residues. The CDR3 is CASSSQGNEQFF. The CDR3 coding sequence is TGTGCCAGCAGCTCACAGGGTAATGAGCAGTTCTTC.

The rearrangement links TRBV9 to TRBJ1-2, with D uncertain. V lost 4 bases and J 2 bases, leaving 9 bases between the germline ends. From germline, CDR1 is SGDLS and CDR2 YYNGEE. This CDR3 is 13 amino acids long. The CDR3 DNA reads TGTGCCAGCAGCCAGCCAGGCAACTATGGCTACACCTTC. It is translated as CASSQPGNYGYTF.

The rearrangement joins TRBV5-1 to TRBJ1-2; D is perhaps TRBD1 (6 bases). V shed 4 bases and J shed 4 bases, with 14 bases lying between them. This CDR3 spans 14 amino acids. Germline V gene sequence: CDR1 SGHRS, CDR2 YFSETQ. The CDR3 protein is CASSPSDSFYGYTF. The CDR3 nucleotides read TGCGCCAGCAGCCCCTCGGACAGCTTCTATGGCTACACCTTC.

V and J are TRBV5-1 and TRBJ2-7; 8 nucleotides align to TRBD1. CDR1 and CDR2 from the germline V gene are SGHRS and YFSETQ. The CDR3 is made up of 15 amino acids. V was clipped by 4 bases and J by 0 bases; unmatched bases: 6. CDR3 residues: CASSAPTGGSYEQYF. DNA for the CDR3: TGCGCCAGCAGCGCACCCACAGGGGGCTCCTACGAGCAGTACTTC.

The CDR3 region has the DNA TGTGCCAGCAGCACACGACAGGGGGGTGGCGTCCCTTACGAGCAGTACTTC. Its protein is CASSTRQGGGVPYEQYF. The rearrangement links TRBV5-5 to TRBJ2-7; 9 nucleotides align to TRBD1. The germline V gene has CDR1 SGHKS and CDR2 YYEKEE (reference sequence). Germline trimming cut 4 bases from V and 4 bases from J; bases unmatched to any gene: 15. The CDR3 is made up of 17 amino acids.

Comment on this clone: The CDR3 end shows no conserved phenylalanine or tryptophan, and so a read error is likely. This chain joins TRBV4-1 and TRBJ1-6; D perhaps matches TRBD1 (5 bases). V lost 0 bases to trimming and J lost 8 bases, with 20 bases between them. The germline gives CDR1 MGHRA, CDR2 YSYEKL. CDR3 length: 18 amino acids. CDR3 region: CASSQEGHTSGTYSPLHL. In DNA, the CDR3 is TGCGCCAGCAGCCAAGAAGGACATACTTCAGGGACGTATTCACCCCTCCACCTT.

This chain uses TRBV4-2 with TRBJ2-2; tentative D call: TRBD1 (5 bases). This CDR3 spans 15 amino acids. Germline lookup yields CDR1 LGHNA and CDR2 YNFKEQ. The V gene lost 0 bases and the J gene lost 5 bases, with 10 bases spanning the gap. In DNA, the CDR3 is TGTGCCAGCAGCCAAGATGAGAGGACAACCGGGGAGCTGTTTTTT. Translated, it gives CASSQDERTTGELFF.

This rearrangement joins TRBV18 to TRBJ2-7, with unresolved D. The CDR3 is made up of 14 amino acids. The V gene's germline CDR1 is KGHSH and CDR2 LQKENI. Deletions cut 2 bases from V and 0 bases from J, with 8 bases between. For the CDR3, the DNA is TGTGCCAGCTCACCAGAGGTCCTCTCCTACGAGCAGTACTTC. It is translated as CASSPEVLSYEQYF.

The chain carries TRBV7-2 and TRBJ2-5, with TRBD2 matching 14 bases. V trimming: 4 bases; J trimming: 5 bases; junction bases outside the gene matches: 3. CDR1 and CDR2 (germline): SGHTA, FQGNSA. The CDR3 is 15 residues long. The CDR3 region has the DNA TGTGCCAGCAGCTCGACTAGCGGGGGGGCGGAGACCCAGTACTTC. Amino acids: CASSSTSGGAETQYF.

This clone is a singleton in its sample. V and J are TRBV18 and TRBJ1-1; 9 bases are shared with TRBD1. Germline V gene data show CDR1 as KGHSH and CDR2 as LQKENI. V was pared by 1 base and J by 5 bases, with 8 bases of the junction left unmatched. The CDR3 sequence is 16 residues long. CDR3 nucleotides: TGTGCCAGCTCACCACTCAAGGGACAGGGCGGGACTGAAGCTTTCTTT. Translated, it gives CASSPLKGQGGTEAFF.

The chain combines TRBV18 with TRBJ1-5; TRBD1 aligns across 8 bases. Germline loops: CDR1 KGHSH, CDR2 LQKENI. The CDR3 covers 14 residues. V was pared by 3 bases and J by 5 bases, with 3 bases of the junction left unmatched. In DNA, the CDR3 is TGTGCCAGCTCACCGGACAGGGAAGATCAGCCCCAGCATTTT. This gives the protein CASSPDREDQPQHF.